Each of the 6 T cell receptor beta chains below was sequenced from the same sample in a study of beta chain features in type 1 diabetes. Expressed TCRB transcripts were sequenced because the entire RNA isolate underwent reverse transcription. Measured with immunoSEQ multiplex PCR; TCRdb has only the in-frame clones, and not every one. The table shows fewer than 350,000 clones, with 8% occurring only once. Sequencing was performed on central memory CD4+ T cells from blood. Receptor source: a woman aged 18-29 years in good health.

This clone was seen ten or more times. CDR3 amino acids: CASSQFITGLRGDTNEKLFF. In DNA form, the CDR3 reads TGCGCCAGCAGCCAATTCATAACAGGCCTCCGAGGAGATACTAATGAAAAACTGTTTTTT. This chain uses TRBV4-1 with TRBJ1-4; perhaps TRBD1 as D (5 bases). The CDR3 is made up of 20 amino acids. The ends were cut back, 2 bases at V and 2 bases at J, with 24 bases in the middle. The germline V gene has CDR1 MGHRA and CDR2 YSYEKL.

This clone was detected a few times. The rearrangement links TRBV7-9 to TRBJ2-1; 10 bases are a match to TRBD2. With V trimmed by 5 bases and J by 4 bases, 5 bases remained unmatched. The CDR3 runs to 15 residues. The germline CDR1 and CDR2 sequences are SEHNR and FQNEAQ (reference sequence). CDR3 nucleotide sequence: TGTGCCAGCAGCATCGGGACTAGCGAGTACAATGAGCAGTTCTTC. This encodes CASSIGTSEYNEQFF. The complete variable domain, with remaining parts taken from reference TRBV7-9 and TRBJ2-1, reads DTGVSQNPRHKITKRGQNVTFRCDPISEHNRLYWYRQTLGQGPEFLTYFQNEAQLEKSRLLSDRFSAERPKGSFSTLEIQRTEQGDSAMYLCASSIGTSEYNEQFFGPGTRLTVL.

The chain has TRBV7-2 and TRBJ2-3, with 7 bases fitting TRBD2. Germline V CDR1 and CDR2: SGHTA, FQGNSA. The CDR3 has 15 residues. Trimming removed 6 bases from V and 11 bases from J; junction bases left unmatched: 17. CDR3 DNA sequence: TGTGCCAGCAGACCCCAAATGGGGGGGGGAAACGAGCAGTATTTT. Protein product: CASRPQMGGGNEQYF.

A few counts support this clone. V is TRBV15 and J is TRBJ2-3; 7 positions match TRBD1. Germline assignment: CDR1 LNHNV and CDR2 YYDKDF (reference sequence). This CDR3 has 14 residues. The V and J ends lost 2 bases and 6 bases, in that order; junction bases with no gene match: 5. CDR3 DNA sequence: TGTGCCACCAGCAGAAGGGGGCCACCTGATACGCAGTATTTT. Amino acid sequence: CATSRRGPPDTQYF.

The chain combines TRBV7-9 with TRBJ2-7, with a tentative D call TRBD1 (5 bases). This CDR3 has 15 residues. Trimming shortened V by 3 bases and J by 3 bases, and 15 bases separated the two germline ends. Germline V lookup: CDR1 SEHNR, CDR2 FQNEAQ (reference sequence). The CDR3 sequence: CASSLAATAYYEQYF. Here the CDR3 DNA reads TGTGCCAGCAGCTTGGCAGCGACAGCATACTACGAGCAGTACTTC.

This clone has a handful of counts. The genes are TRBV7-2 and TRBJ2-5, with unresolved D. V lost 5 bases and J 4 bases, leaving 20 bases between the germline ends. This CDR3 spans 16 amino acids. Per the germline V gene, CDR1 is SGHTA and CDR2 is FQGNSA. The CDR3 loop reads CASSAPRMGLGETQYF. The CDR3 bases are TGTGCCAGCAGCGCCCCCAGAATGGGCCTTGGAGAGACCCAGTACTTC.